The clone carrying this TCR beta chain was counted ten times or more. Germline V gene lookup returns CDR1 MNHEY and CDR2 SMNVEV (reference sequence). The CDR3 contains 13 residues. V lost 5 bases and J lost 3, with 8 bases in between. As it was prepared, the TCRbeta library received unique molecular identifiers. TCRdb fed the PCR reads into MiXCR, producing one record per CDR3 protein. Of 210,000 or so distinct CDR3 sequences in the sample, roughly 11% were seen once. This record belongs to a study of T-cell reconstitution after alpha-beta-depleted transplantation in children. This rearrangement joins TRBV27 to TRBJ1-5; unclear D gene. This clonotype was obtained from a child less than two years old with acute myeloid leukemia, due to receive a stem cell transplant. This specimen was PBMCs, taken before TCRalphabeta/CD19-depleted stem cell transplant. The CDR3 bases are TGTGCCAGCAGTCCTATGGACAATCAGCCCCAGCATTTT. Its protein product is CASSPMDNQPQHF.